Judged by abundance, the clone carrying this T cell receptor beta chain is medium-sized. Its antigen is as yet unknown. Patients had newly diagnosed, untreated stage II-IVA oral cavity squamous cell carcinoma. Trimming removed 0 bases from V and 9 bases from J, with 10 bases in between. Germline CDR1 reads SGDLS; CDR2 reads YYNGEE. CDR3 size: 13 residues. Data came from immunoSEQ multiplex PCR; TCRdb stores just in-frame clones and leaves some out. The data contain about 7,400 clones, over 45% of them seen just once; the ten biggest clones take up approximately 10%. These data come from a study of neoadjuvant anti-PD-1 for oral cavity cancer. Study-wide results and caveats: Greater tumor shrinkage accompanied bigger post-treatment sizes of preexisting clones.

The chain carries TRBV9 and TRBJ2-1; possible D gene TRBD2, 6 bases. The sample was tumor tissue, taken before nivolumab (anti-PD-1) treatment. The TCR originated in a person aged 40 to 85 with oral cavity squamous cell carcinoma. The CDR3 sequence is CASSVVGGAEQFF. CDR3 nucleotide sequence: TGTGCCAGCAGCGTAGTCGGCGGGGCTGAGCAGTTCTTC.